The rows below give T cell receptor beta chains drawn from one sample of a study of shared clonotypes between healthy human individuals. Profiling relied on immunoSEQ multiplex PCR, and the TCRdb table lists in-frame clones only, not all of them. The sample comprises about 2 million clones, 85% to 95% of which are singletons, and roughly 1% rests with the top ten. Specimen: naive CD8+ T cells sorted from blood. These receptors came from a man between 18 and 35 years old in good health. CDR3s include the opening cysteine and the closing phenylalanine or tryptophan. Each record gives: D gene, CDR3 length, J gene, V gene, clone size, CDR3 DNA, CDR3 protein. A D gene is named only where the DNA matches it firmly. Not every row has a clone size; where given, it reads once, few, many or a size class.

>.|17|TRBJ1-1|TRBV4-1|.
TGCGCCAGCAGCCAAGAAGGGGATGTGGGTCAGGGCACTGAAGCTTTCTTT
CASSQEGDVGQGTEAFF
>.|11|TRBJ2-7|TRBV5-1|.
TGCGCCAGCAGGGACACCTACGAGCAGTACTTC
CASRDTYEQYF
>TRBD1|16|TRBJ2-5|TRBV9|.
TGTGCCAGCAGCCCCGGGGGGACAGGGGGCTTAGAGACCCAGTACTTC
CASSPGGTGGLETQYF
>.|17|TRBJ2-2|TRBV7-9|.
TGTGCCAGCGAACCGTCCACCGGGGGTGGTCACACCGGGGAGCTGTTTTTT
CASEPSTGGGHTGELFF
>TRBD1|14|TRBJ1-3|TRBV9|.
TGTGCCAGCAGCGTGGACAGGGAGGGAAACACCATATATTTT
CASSVDREGNTIYF
>.|18|TRBJ1-2|TRBV19|.
TGTGCCAGTAGTATAGATCGATCAGGGGCGGATTGGGACTATGGCTACACCTTC
CASSIDRSGADWDYGYTF
>.|17|TRBJ2-6|TRBV27|.
TGTGCCAGCAGTTTCATAGGGGCCAGCTCTGGGGCCAACGTCCTGACTTTC
CASSFIGASSGANVLTF
>TRBD1|18|TRBJ2-1|TRBV4-1|.
TGCGCCAGCAGCCAAGCAATTGCGGGGGACGGACAGGGGAGTGAGCAGTTCTTC
CASSQAIAGDGQGSEQFF
>TRBD2|14|TRBJ2-5|TRBV4-1|once
TGCGCCAGCAGCCATGCCGGGACTAGCGGGACCCAGTACTTC
CASSHAGTSGTQYF
>.|11|TRBJ1-2|TRBV20-1|.
TGCAGTCCGACAAGTAACTATGGCTACACCTTC
CSPTSNYGYTF
>.|15|TRBJ2-1|TRBV6-5|.
TGTGCCAGCAGTTTGGCCGGGATGTCCTACAATGAGCAGTTCTTC
CASSLAGMSYNEQFF
>.|16|TRBJ2-7|TRBV18|.
TGTGCCAGCTCACCCTGGGGAGAAGGGAGGAATAGCGAGCAGTACTTC
CASSPWGEGRNSEQYF
>.|17|TRBJ2-3|TRBV7-8|.
TGTGCCAGCAGCTTAATGATGTGGGGGGCCGGCACAGATACGCAGTATTTT
CASSLMMWGAGTDTQYF
>.|15|TRBJ2-2|TRBV7-6|once
TGTGCCAGCAGCCAGGGGCCTGGAGTTGGCGGGGAGCTGTTTTTT
CASSQGPGVGGELFF
>TRBD2|18|TRBJ2-7|TRBV4-3|.
TGCGCCAGCAGCCAAGATGTCACGACTAGCGGGATAGAGTACGAGCAGTACTTC
CASSQDVTTSGIEYEQYF
>TRBD1|16|TRBJ2-7|TRBV7-9|.
TGTGCCAGCAGCCCCAGGACAGGGGAGGGGTACTACGAGCAGTACTTC
CASSPRTGEGYYEQYF
>TRBD2|13|TRBJ2-7|TRBV30|.
TGTGCCTGGAGTCAAACTAGCGGTTACGAGCAGTACTTC
CAWSQTSGYEQYF
>TRBD1|15|TRBJ1-1|TRBV5-4|.
TGTGCCAGCAGCCGCGGACAGGGATTGAACACTGAAGCTTTCTTT
CASSRGQGLNTEAFF
>.|10|TRBJ1-2|TRBV6-1|few
TGTGCCAGCAGGAACGGATATTACACCTTC
CASRNGYYTF
>.|11|TRBJ1-1|TRBV7-9|.
TGTGCCAGCAGCATACAGGTAGGGGCTTTCTTT
CASSIQVGAFF
>.|15|TRBJ1-2|TRBV29-1|.
TGCAGCGTTGAGGTAGATGGGACACCGGTTTATGGCTACACCTTC
CSVEVDGTPVYGYTF
>.|12|TRBJ1-1|TRBV10-1|.
TGCGCCAGCAGTGACCCTGGGGCTGAAGCTTTCTTT
CASSDPGAEAFF
>.|16|TRBJ2-7|TRBV21-1|.
TGTGCCAGCAGCAAAGCGGTTGACGGACAAGACTACGAGCAGTACTTC
CASSKAVDGQDYEQYF
>.|15|TRBJ1-2|TRBV4-3|.
TGCGCCAGCAGCCTTGGTGAAGGGGGGGCGAATGGCTACACCTTC
CASSLGEGGANGYTF
>TRBD2|14|TRBJ2-1|TRBV29-1|once
TGCAGCGTTGATCGGCTAGCGGGAGCCCACGAGCAGTTCTTC
CSVDRLAGAHEQFF
>.|15|TRBJ2-7|TRBV5-1|.
TGCGCCAGCAGCGCGGTAGGGGAAGGGACCTACGAGCAGTACTTC
CASSAVGEGTYEQYF
>.|12|TRBJ2-7|TRBV11-2|.
TGTGCCAGCAGCTTCTGGGGGCGCGAGCAGTACTTC
CASSFWGREQYF
>.|13|TRBJ2-3|TRBV27|.
TGTGCCAGCAGTTTATTGGGTACTGATACGCAGTATTTT
CASSLLGTDTQYF
>TRBD2|17|TRBJ2-7|TRBV2|.
TGTGCCAGCACCCCAGGACTAGCGGGAGGGCCGCCCTACGAGCAGTACTTC
CASTPGLAGGPPYEQYF
>TRBD2|12|TRBJ2-1|TRBV4-1|once
TGCGCCAGCAGCCAAGGTGGGGGGGACCCGTTCTTC
CASSQGGGDPFF
>.|13|TRBJ2-5|TRBV19|once
TGTGCCAGTAGTGAGGCAGGTCAAGAGACCCAGTACTTC
CASSEAGQETQYF